This T cell receptor beta chain stems from a study of PD-1 blockade in classical Hodgkin lymphoma (dated by TCRdb to the early 2020s). At the level of the whole study: Nivolumab dosing was 3 mg/kg intravenously every 2 weeks, continuing until either disease progression or unacceptable toxicity. The study used CyTOF and TCR beta sequencing to define a peripheral blood immune signature of response to PD-1 blockade in classical Hodgkin lymphoma. The full study reports these points: A significant rise by C4D1 was seen in CD4+ but not CD8+ TCR diversity (p=0.0027 vs p=0.16), with the rise being most apparent in complete responders (p=0.02). Lower diversity was observed in patients in whom nivolumab was started less than 1 year after ASCT, and these patients were excluded from later analyses so that confounding by immune reconstitution would be avoided. The study was limited to a single clinical trial cohort, and causes of repertoire differences, possibly disease activity or prior therapy, remained undefined. Newly diagnosed patients were reported to have lower baseline TCR diversity than healthy donors, and relapsed/refractory patients were reported to have lower baseline TCR diversity still. Among trial patients, those achieving complete response had baseline diversity similar to that of newly diagnosed patients, while diversity was significantly lower in partial responders and progressors.

Spanning cysteine to phenylalanine, the CDR3 consists of 14 amino acids. Only the CDR3 region is kept as DNA, spanning 42 bases read in frame from base 1. Trimming at the junction amounts to 6 bases on V and 0 bases on J, and the germline ends lie 10 bases apart. The germline V gene specifies ENHRY as CDR1 and SYGVKD as CDR2. Genomic DNA was isolated using the Qiagen DNeasy kit from unsorted PBMCs as well as from negatively selected CD4+ and CD8+ fractions. TCR beta CDR3 regions were amplified by immunoSEQ multiplex PCR using primers annealing to V and J segments. A synthetic immune receptor repertoire was used to minimize amplification bias, and any residual bias was removed computationally once sequencing was done. The paper's processing steps were these. Custom Python scripts were used to quantify repertoire diversity as the Shannon entropy index. Unsorted, CD4+ and CD8+ repertoires were analyzed separately, except for combined analyses in which CD4+ and CD8+ sequences were merged in silico. Clonal expansion was defined as a frequency increase of at least 2-fold after treatment compared with C1D1, and clones undetected at baseline were assigned a pseudocount of 0.5. Singleton clones were defined as clones with 0 or 1 copy at C1D1, and non-singleton clones were defined as clones with 2 or more copies. Clones expanded in unsorted samples were assigned a CD4+, CD8+ or unknown annotation through matching of protein sequences in sorted samples from the same patient. Wilcoxon tests were applied to paired samples to test diversity changes from C1D1 to C4D1. TCRdb retrieved this table from immuneACCESS and kept in-frame rearrangements only. Not all clones are present; in checked studies, unresolved V genes account for under half, and no reason is known for the remainder. V and J calls and clone size are given by that table; D and trimming were obtained from the DNA. The sample table records around 45,000 clones; roughly three quarters of these occur just once. The biggest ten clones account for 2.5% to 3% of the sample.

On this clone: Its antigen is unknown. One base away there is no much larger clone; base qualities are not given.

The time point label here, explained by the study, means: cycle 2 day 1 (C2D1) of nivolumab. Every trial patient had relapsed following autologous stem cell transplantation, and prior brentuximab vedotin exposure was what differed among cohorts A, B and C. The trial cohort included 55 to 65 patients with relapsed/refractory classical Hodgkin lymphoma, and each patient had a best overall response of complete response, partial response or progressive disease. Single-agent nivolumab was administered to trial patients in the multi-cohort phase II CheckMate 205 trial. An independent review committee assessed best overall response by applying the 2007 International Working Group response criteria. Trial PBMCs were collected just before the start of nivolumab (C1D1) and during therapy at cycle 2 day 1 and cycle 4 day 1. Peripheral blood was collected in 8 mL Vacutainer Cell Preparation Tubes, from which PBMCs were isolated by centrifugation and then cryopreserved.

The chain was built from TRBV10-3 and TRBJ2-3, and perhaps TRBD2 as D gene, on 6 matching bases. The source material was peripheral blood mononuclear cells (PBMCs), sampled before the second cycle of nivolumab. The source is a human donor with classical Hodgkin lymphoma. The DNA reads TGTGCCATCAGCGGGGGTTCTAGCACAGATACGCAGTATTTT. The encoded protein is CAISGGSSTDTQYF.